This T cell receptor beta chain was identified during a study of lymphopenia after photon versus proton radiotherapy. The germline V gene encodes CDR1 SGHRS and CDR2 YFSETQ. V shed 3 bases and J 8 bases; nucleotides not matched to a gene: 6. CDR3 length: 15 amino acids. The assay was immunoSEQ multiplex PCR, and TCRdb's table has in-frame clones only and misses some. Here the sample spans around 20,000 clones, roughly four fifths being singletons. The rearrangement joins TRBV5-1 to TRBJ2-1; 12 bases map to TRBD2. The material was peripheral blood, obtained from a patient treated with photon-based radiotherapy. This TCR derives from a woman aged 45 to 65 with pancreatic cancer. CDR3 residues: CASSSFGTSGHEQFF. The CDR3 DNA is TGCGCCAGCAGCTCCTTCGGGACTAGCGGGCATGAGCAGTTCTTC.